The 16 T cell receptor beta chains reported below all come from one sample, sequenced in a study of post-analysis software for immune sequencing data. General study results and limits: Roughly 5 TRBV segments (TRBV5-6, TRBV5-1 and TRBV20-1 among them) occurred more frequently in patients than in controls.

No cognate antigen is known for these TCRs. Unique molecular identifiers were built into the TCR beta cDNA libraries. One entry per CDR3 protein, called by TCRdb with MiXCR from the PCR reads. The sample shows hundreds of thousands of distinct CDR3 sequences, around 27% of them seen only once. Input material: blood. The origin of the receptors is a girl between 10 and 17 years old with multiple sclerosis.

This clonotype has more than one count but fewer than ten. V is TRBV3-1 and J is TRBJ1-1; D is possibly TRBD1 (6 bases). The germline V and J ends were trimmed by 3 bases and 4 bases, with 21 bases remaining between them. Germline CDR1 LGHDT, CDR2 YNNKEL (reference sequence). The length of the CDR3 is 17 residues. The CDR3 loop reads CASSHRNEAGAGTEAFF. As DNA, the CDR3 is TGTGCCAGCAGCCACCGAAACGAAGCAGGGGCGGGCACTGAAGCTTTCTTT.

This clonotype has ten or more counts. This rearrangement joins TRBV29-1 to TRBJ1-2; TRBD1 matches 10 bases. J lost 3 bases, V lost 7 bases, and 2 bases had no gene match. Germline lookup yields CDR1 SQVTM and CDR2 ANQGSEA. This CDR3 has 12 amino acids. The CDR3 loop is CSAGTGDYGYTF. The DNA of the CDR3 is TGCAGCGCAGGGACAGGGGACTATGGCTACACCTTC.

V and J are TRBV5-1 and TRBJ1-2, with D uncertain. The CDR3 runs 14 residues. Germline CDR1 and CDR2: SGHRS and YFSETQ. Trimming took 0 bases from V and 1 from J, leaving 7 bases between them. The CDR3 bases are TGCGCCAGCAGCTTGGACGAGAATAACTATGGCTACACCTTC. It is translated as CASSLDENNYGYTF. The full variable domain, its missing parts supplied by reference TRBV5-1 and TRBJ1-2, is KAGVTQTPRYLIKTRGQQVTLSCSPISGHRSVSWYQQTPGQGLQFLFEYFSETQRNKGNFPGRFSGRQFSNSRSEMNVSTLELGDSALYLCASSLDENNYGYTFGSGTRLTVV.

The rearrangement uses TRBV6-1 and TRBJ1-3; 8 bases agree with TRBD1. Germline assignment: CDR1 MNHNS and CDR2 SASEGT. With 7 bases clipped from V and 1 base from J, the junction kept 15 bases outside the gene matches. The CDR3 length is 18 residues. The CDR3 DNA reads TGTGCCAGCAACCCGGGACAGGCTATCTTCCTTTCTGGAAACACCATATATTTT. Its translation is CASNPGQAIFLSGNTIYF.

The chain has TRBV29-1 and TRBJ2-1, with 7 nucleotides matching TRBD2. Looked up from germline, CDR1 is SQVTM and CDR2 is ANQGSEA. CDR3 size: 13 residues. Losses at the gene ends were 5 bases for V and 6 bases for J; bases not matched to a gene: 7. The chain's CDR3 is CSVSGRPLNEQFF. The CDR3 region has the DNA TGCAGCGTTTCCGGGAGGCCCCTCAATGAGCAGTTCTTC.

This chain uses TRBV7-2 with TRBJ1-1, with D uncertain. The CDR3 is made up of 13 amino acids. V lost 5 bases and J lost 2, with 9 bases in between. Germline V gives CDR1 SGHTA, CDR2 FQGNSA. The chain's CDR3 is CASSRPENTEAFF. Written as DNA, the CDR3 is TGTGCCAGCAGCCGCCCAGAAAACACTGAAGCTTTCTTT.

This clonotype was found a few times. The V call is TRBV7-9, the J call TRBJ2-7; D ambiguous. Trimming removed 0 bases from V and 5 bases from J, with 5 bases in between. The CDR3 is made up of 12 amino acids. CDR1 and CDR2 (germline): SEHNR, FQNEAQ (reference sequence). Written as DNA, the CDR3 is TGTGCCAGCAGCTTAGCCTGGGACGAGCAGTACTTC. Its translation: CASSLAWDEQYF.

CDR3 DNA sequence: TGTGCCAGCAGTTTATTTTGGGAAAAAGAGACCCAGTACTTC. This codes for CASSLFWEKETQYF. The V call is TRBV28, the J call TRBJ2-5; D is unclear. Trimming took 1 base from V and 3 from J, leaving 9 bases between them. CDR3 length equals 14 residues. Germline V gene lookup returns CDR1 MDHEN and CDR2 SYDVKM. Full variable domain (missing parts from reference TRBV28 and TRBJ2-5): DVKVTQSSRYLVKRTGEKVFLECVQDMDHENMFWYRQDPGLGLRLIYFSYDVKMKEKGDIPEGYSVSREKKERFSLILESASTNQTSMYLCASSLFWEKETQYFGPGTRLLVL.

The chain links TRBV7-2 to TRBJ1-4, with D uncertain. Germline-derived CDR1 and CDR2 are SGHTA and FQGNSA. The CDR3 is 12 amino acids. The V end lost 1 base, the J end lost 13 bases, and 10 bases lay between the germline ends. The CDR3 here is CASSLDDRPLFF. CDR3 nucleotides: TGTGCCAGCAGCTTAGATGACCGCCCACTGTTTTTT.

DNA of the CDR3: TGTGCCAGCAGTTCCTCCCAGGGGCTGTTGGGCACTGAAGCTTTCTTT. Translating it yields CASSSSQGLLGTEAFF. The rearrangement links TRBV12-3 or TRBV12-4 to TRBJ1-1, with a possible D match to TRBD1 (6 bases). The CDR3 is 16 residues long. Trimming took 4 bases from V and 4 from J, leaving 19 bases between them.

This clonotype was seen only a few times. V usage is TRBV28 and J usage is TRBJ2-4; D call uncertain. The CDR3 loop spans 18 amino acids. Trimming shortened V by 5 bases and J by 2 bases, and 22 bases separated the two germline ends. Germline lookup yields CDR1 MDHEN and CDR2 SYDVKM. The CDR3 loop is CASSGNSWLGRTKNIQYF. CDR3 coding DNA: TGTGCCAGCAGTGGGAACAGCTGGCTTGGAAGAACCAAAAACATTCAGTACTTC. Supplemented by reference TRBV28 and TRBJ2-4, the full variable domain reads DVKVTQSSRYLVKRTGEKVFLECVQDMDHENMFWYRQDPGLGLRLIYFSYDVKMKEKGDIPEGYSVSREKKERFSLILESASTNQTSMYLCASSGNSWLGRTKNIQYFGAGTRLSVL.

The chain combines TRBV20-1 with TRBJ2-5; TRBD2 aligns across 8 bases. Trimming took 4 bases from V and 9 from J; bases not matched to a gene: 16. CDR3 length: 15 residues. CDR1 and CDR2 (germline): DFQATT, SNEGSKA (reference sequence). The CDR3 reads CSAISERAGGKAQYF. CDR3 DNA: TGCAGTGCTATCTCCGAGCGGGCGGGGGGAAAGGCCCAGTACTTC.

The V call is TRBV28, the J call TRBJ2-3; TRBD2 agrees at 9 bases. V was pared by 5 bases and J by 1 base, with 4 bases of the junction left unmatched. Germline CDR1 MDHEN, CDR2 SYDVKM. This CDR3 has 15 residues. CDR3 residues: CASSPQREGTDTQYF. Here the CDR3 DNA reads TGTGCCAGCAGTCCGCAGCGGGAGGGCACAGATACGCAGTATTTT.

The CDR3 region is CASTLNKGSGYTF. CDR3 sequence (DNA): TGTGCCAGCACCCTTAACAAGGGGAGCGGCTACACCTTC. The chain employs TRBV6-6 and TRBJ1-2; D is perhaps TRBD1 (5 bases). Germline V lookup: CDR1 MNHNY, CDR2 SVGAGI (reference sequence). The CDR3 runs to 13 residues. Trimming pared 7 bases from V and 8 bases from J, leaving 17 bases between.

The chain recombines TRBV7-6 with TRBJ2-7; tentative D call: TRBD2 (5 bases). Trimming pared 5 bases from V and 1 base from J, leaving 18 bases between. The CDR3 length is 16 residues. Germline-derived CDR1 and CDR2 are SGHVS and FNYEAQ. The CDR3 protein is CASSPMVAQTSYEQYF. Here the CDR3 DNA reads TGTGCCAGCAGCCCAATGGTAGCGCAAACGTCCTACGAGCAGTACTTC.

J is TRBJ2-1 and V is TRBV20-1; TRBD2 matches 9 bases. V dropped 6 bases and J dropped 3; count of bases not matched to a gene: 6. Germline loops: CDR1 DFQATT, CDR2 SNEGSKA (reference sequence). The CDR3 covers 14 residues. DNA for the CDR3: TGCAGTGCCAAGACTAGCGGAGACTACAATGAGCAGTTCTTC. This codes for CSAKTSGDYNEQFF.